This passage covers 24 T cell receptor beta chains from one sample sequenced in a study of cytomegalovirus exposure and HLA in healthy donors. With 60 Vbeta and 13 Jbeta primers, the PCR was carried out. Sequenced by immunoSEQ multiplex PCR; TCRdb stores in-frame clones only, minus some. This table holds some 160,000 clones, approximately 70% found once. Specimen: PBMCs. These receptors all stem from a woman younger than 35 in good health and CMV-seropositive.

V and J are TRBV4-3 and TRBJ1-1; D gene ambiguous. V was clipped by 0 bases and J by 4 bases, with 9 bases between them. Germline CDR1 LGHNA, CDR2 YSLEER. The CDR3 covers 14 residues. The CDR3 loop reads CASSQDPGSTEAFF. The CDR3 DNA reads TGCGCCAGCAGCCAAGATCCGGGATCCACTGAAGCTTTCTTT.

This clone appeared once. V gene TRBV29-1 combines with J gene TRBJ1-3; D possibly corresponds to TRBD1 (5 bases). This CDR3 has 14 residues. Trimming shortened V by 5 bases and J by 0 bases, and 11 bases separated the two germline ends. CDR1 is SQVTM, CDR2 ANQGSEA, per germline. CDR3 DNA: TGCAGCGTTTTAGGGGCCAACTCTGGAAACACCATATATTTT. It is translated as CSVLGANSGNTIYF.

This CDR3 reads CSVEGAGHTGELFF. The CDR3 coding sequence is TGCAGCGTTGAAGGGGCAGGGCACACCGGGGAGCTGTTTTTT. V and J are TRBV29-1 and TRBJ2-2; D perhaps matches TRBD1 (5 bases). The germline V gene has CDR1 SQVTM and CDR2 ANQGSEA. V lost 1 base and J 3 bases, leaving 9 bases between the germline ends. CDR3 size: 14 residues.

This clone was recorded only once. The chain combines TRBV5-6 with TRBJ1-4, with TRBD1 matching 10 bases. The CDR3 spans 16 residues. Germline CDR1 is SGHDT and CDR2 is YYEEEE. The V gene end was trimmed by 0 bases and the J gene end by 3 bases; junction bases not matched to a gene: 2. DNA of the CDR3: TGTGCCAGCAGCTTGGCGGGGACAGGGGCTAATGAAAAACTGTTTTTT. Its translation is CASSLAGTGANEKLFF. Full variable domain (rest looked up from reference TRBV5-6 and TRBJ1-4): DAGVTQSPTHLIKTRGQQVTLRCSPKSGHDTVSWYQQALGQGPQFIFQYYEEEERQRGNFPDRFSGHQFPNYSSELNVNALLLGDSALYLCASSLAGTGANEKLFFGSGTQLSVL.

The chain uses TRBV4-3 and TRBJ2-3; unclear D gene. V gave up 1 base and J gave up 2 bases, with 13 bases separating them. This CDR3 has 16 residues. Germline-derived CDR1 and CDR2 are LGHNA and YSLEER. The CDR3 nucleotides are TGCGCCAGCAGCCAAGGGCCAGCGAGCCACACAGATACGCAGTATTTT. Amino acid sequence: CASSQGPASHTDTQYF.

The table lists this clone with a count of one. V usage is TRBV7-6 and J usage is TRBJ2-2; 10 nucleotides match TRBD1. V lost 0 bases to trimming and J lost 8 bases; unmatched junction nucleotides: 3. Germline CDR1 reads SGHVS; CDR2 reads FNYEAQ. The CDR3 extends over 15 amino acids. CDR3 nucleotides: TGTGCCAGCAGCTTAGCCGGGACAGGGGCTGGGGAGCTGTTTTTT. Translation: CASSLAGTGAGELFF.

The chain recombines TRBV6-6 with TRBJ1-5; 7 bases fit TRBD1. V lost 0 bases to trimming and J lost 5 bases; unmatched junction nucleotides: 4. The CDR3 covers 15 residues. CDR1 and CDR2 from the germline V gene are MNHNY and SVGAGI (reference sequence). CDR3 residues: CASSYSQGEYQPQHF. CDR3 coding DNA: TGTGCCAGCAGTTACTCGCAGGGGGAATATCAGCCCCAGCATTTT.

This clone has just a few counts. This chain connects TRBV7-2 to TRBJ2-7; TRBD1 aligns across 8 bases. Germline CDR1 and CDR2: SGHTA and FQGNSA. J gave up 0 bases and V 2 bases, and 6 bases lay outside the gene matches. This CDR3 comprises 16 residues. The CDR3 protein is CASSLSAGGPSYEQYF. The DNA of the CDR3 is TGTGCCAGCAGCTTATCAGCAGGGGGCCCCTCCTACGAGCAGTACTTC.

This chain uses TRBV7-8 with TRBJ2-7; 13 bases map to TRBD2. The CDR3 extends over 16 amino acids. In germline, CDR1 is SGHVS, CDR2 FQNEAQ. V lost 2 bases and J lost 5; bases outside the gene matches: 6. The CDR3 loop reads CASSLRTSGGVDEQYF. CDR3 sequence (DNA): TGTGCCAGCAGCTTAAGGACTAGCGGGGGTGTAGACGAGCAGTACTTC.

Note on this clone: Other DNA sequences from this sample encode an identical CDR3 as well. The chain combines TRBV7-2 with TRBJ2-7, with a tentative D call TRBD2 (7 bases). With 3 bases removed from V and 4 bases from J, the gap between germline ends came to 13 bases. The CDR3 is made up of 14 amino acids. Germline V gene sequence: CDR1 SGHTA, CDR2 FQGNSA. The CDR3, as DNA: TGTGCCAGCAGCTTTGGGGGGGGCGAGTACGAGCAGTACTTC. This sequence encodes CASSFGGGEYEQYF.

The J gene is TRBJ2-7, the V gene TRBV7-2, with D hard to call. CDR1 and CDR2 (germline): SGHTA, FQGNSA. The CDR3 covers 14 residues. With 2 bases removed from V and 2 bases from J, the gap between germline ends came to 10 bases. In DNA form, the CDR3 reads TGTGCCAGCAGCTTATCAGTGCCAGCCTACGAGCAGTACTTC. Amino acids: CASSLSVPAYEQYF.

This clone was seen only a few times. This chain connects TRBV7-2 to TRBJ2-5, with 14 bases lining up with TRBD2. V was pared by 5 bases and J by 5 bases, with 13 bases of the junction left unmatched. The length of the CDR3 is 18 residues. Germline V lookup: CDR1 SGHTA, CDR2 FQGNSA. The CDR3 DNA reads TGTGCCAGCAGCAAGACTAGCGGGGGGGTTCTACGGCGGGAGACCCAGTACTTC. This codes for CASSKTSGGVLRRETQYF.

The genes are TRBV19 and TRBJ1-5; tentative D call: TRBD1 (5 bases). Germline V gene sequence: CDR1 LNHDA, CDR2 SQIVND (reference sequence). The CDR3 consists of 15 residues. The V gene lost 5 bases and the J gene lost 0 bases, with 11 bases spanning the gap. The CDR3 loop reads CASSSVGLSNQPQHF. CDR3 bases: TGTGCCAGTAGTTCCGTGGGGCTTAGCAATCAGCCCCAGCATTTT.

The chain uses TRBV5-1 and TRBJ1-1, with no clear D. Looked up from germline, CDR1 is SGHRS and CDR2 is YFSETQ. V was trimmed by 0 bases and J by 5 bases, leaving 11 bases between them. The CDR3 extends over 14 amino acids. In DNA, the CDR3 is TGCGCCAGCAGCTTGGGGGCCGGATCGACTGAAGCTTTCTTT. This sequence encodes CASSLGAGSTEAFF.

This chain uses TRBV30 with TRBJ1-4; tentatively, D is TRBD1 (6 bases). The CDR3 runs to 14 residues. Germline V lookup: CDR1 GTSNPN, CDR2 SVGIG (reference sequence). V was pared by 2 bases and J by 6 bases, with 13 bases between. The CDR3 sequence is CAWSFGGLDEKLFF. The CDR3 DNA sequence: TGTGCCTGGAGTTTCGGGGGGCTGGATGAAAAACTGTTTTTT.

The rearrangement uses TRBV6-6 and TRBJ1-5; 7 positions match TRBD1. With 6 bases clipped from V and 7 bases from J, the junction kept 12 bases outside the gene matches. The CDR3 spans 15 residues. Germline values: CDR1 MNHNY, CDR2 SVGAGI (reference sequence). Written as DNA, the CDR3 is TGTGCCAGCAGCTCGGGACAGCCCTTGTTGCAGCCCCAGCATTTT. Its translation is CASSSGQPLLQPQHF.

The V and J genes are TRBV6-1 and TRBJ2-5; D perhaps matches TRBD1 (6 bases). Germline loops: CDR1 MNHNS, CDR2 SASEGT. This CDR3 contains 14 residues. V was cut by 2 bases and J by 3 bases, with 10 bases left in between. The chain's CDR3 is CASSESGQEETQYF. CDR3 coding DNA: TGTGCCAGCAGTGAATCGGGACAAGAAGAGACCCAGTACTTC.

This chain joins TRBV21-1 and TRBJ2-5; the DNA was not compared with TRBD2, the D call given in the table. TRBV21-1 is classified as a pseudogene. The CDR3 sequence is 16 residues long. The CDR3 coding sequence is TGTGCCAGCAGCAAACGGAGACTAGCGGCTGGGGAGACCCAGTACTTC. It specifies CASSKRRLAAGETQYF.

The J gene is TRBJ2-1, the V gene TRBV5-1; 10 bases align to TRBD2. CDR1 and CDR2 (germline): SGHRS, YFSETQ. J gave up 0 bases and V 4 bases, and 7 bases lay outside the gene matches. The CDR3 is 17 residues long. For the CDR3, the DNA is TGCGCCAGCAGCATCCGTAGCGGGGGGATCTCCTACAATGAGCAGTTCTTC. This translates into CASSIRSGGISYNEQFF.

V and J are TRBV5-1 and TRBJ2-3, with 9 bases matching TRBD2. The CDR3 length is 17 residues. J was trimmed by 1 base and V by 7 bases; bases with no gene match: 13. Germline V CDR1 and CDR2: SGHRS, YFSETQ. CDR3 bases: TGCGCCAGCTCTGGGGCGGGGGGGCGGTCCGGCACAGATACGCAGTATTTT. Translation gives CASSGAGGRSGTDTQYF.

The chain is built from TRBV5-6 and TRBJ2-2; 11 bases are a match to TRBD2. V was clipped by 4 bases and J by 4 bases; unmatched bases: 3. This CDR3 comprises 15 residues. From germline, CDR1 is SGHDT and CDR2 YYEEEE. The CDR3 sequence is CASSIAGGLTGELFF. Here the CDR3 DNA reads TGTGCCAGCAGCATAGCGGGGGGGCTCACCGGGGAGCTGTTTTTT.

The chain joins TRBV7-3 to TRBJ2-5; 9 nucleotides align to TRBD2. Trimming cost V 3 bases and J 2 bases; bases outside gene matches: 4. Germline CDR1 SGHTA, CDR2 FQGTGA. The CDR3 has 15 amino acids. The CDR3 coding sequence is TGTGCCAGCAGCTTCGGCGGGGGGGAACAAGAGACCCAGTACTTC. Its protein product is CASSFGGGEQETQYF.

Notes on this clone: A read error may produce the germline difference seen at one junction end. The chain couples TRBV4-2 to TRBJ2-7; D remains unclear. The germline V gene has CDR1 LGHNA and CDR2 YNFKEQ. This CDR3 contains 13 residues. CDR3 in amino acids: CASSQKTNYGQYF. The DNA of the CDR3 is TGTGCCAGCAGCCAAAAGACCAACTACGGGCAGTACTTC.

In this sample, this clone turned up a few times. This sequence joins TRBV4-1 and TRBJ1-1; D perhaps matches TRBD1 (5 bases). The V and J ends lost 0 bases and 8 bases respectively, with 22 bases between them. Germline CDR1 is MGHRA and CDR2 is YSYEKL. The CDR3 runs to 17 residues. Here the CDR3 DNA reads TGCGCCAGCAGCCAAGAGGTGCTATTGGTTCGGGGGAACGAAGCTTTCTTT. Its translation: CASSQEVLLVRGNEAFF.